This TCR beta chain was observed in a study of T cells in Graves' hyperthyroidism and ophthalmopathy. This CDR3 comprises 15 residues. Germline CDR1 and CDR2: SNHLY and FYNNEI. The J segment lost 5 bases and the V segment lost 0 bases, leaving 5 bases of the junction unmatched. No progression to ophthalmopathy during 18 months of follow-up defined stable disease. Every diagnosis used clinical symptoms, serum thyroxine and TRAb, thyroid ultrasound and orbital computed tomography. Authors of the study amplified TCR beta CDR3 regions from RNA transcripts. HTBI primers were used for first-round RT-PCR of the TCR CDR3. TCRdb re-derived calls from the multiplex PCR reads in MiXCR, one entry per CDR3 protein. The repertoire consists of a few hundred thousand distinct CDR3 sequences, with approximately 15% occurring once and the leading ten covering around 7.3%. This clonotype was seen at least ten times.

Specimen: blood. This TCR was recovered from a woman under 30 with Graves' hyperthyroidism. J is TRBJ2-5 and V is TRBV2; 8 bases are a match to TRBD2. The CDR3 DNA follows: TGTGCCAGCAGTGAAGCAGCGGGAGTGGGGGAGACCCAGTACTTC. It encodes CASSEAAGVGETQYF.